The present T cell receptor beta chain was sequenced within a study of blood T cell repertoires in COVID-19. Source study methods: From reference gene primer amplification, estimates of nucleated cell counts were derived. Clones were sequenced by immunoSEQ multiplex PCR, and TCRdb holds only the in-frame ones, with some missing. V and J calls and clone size follow that table, whereas D and trimming were derived from the DNA. Of just over 650,000 clones listed, 85% to 90% are singletons. This clone came up once. With 4 bases clipped from V and 5 bases from J, the junction kept 13 bases outside the gene matches. The CDR3 contains 16 residues. Per germline, CDR1 SGHRS and CDR2 YFSETQ.

This clonotype was obtained from a woman aged 18-29 years with acute or convalescent COVID-19. Specimen: peripheral blood. This chain connects TRBV5-1 to TRBJ1-1; 8 bases are shared with TRBD1. CDR3 sequence: CASSPEPRTGRTEAFF. As DNA, the CDR3 is TGCGCCAGCAGCCCAGAACCCCGGACAGGGCGGACTGAAGCTTTCTTT.